This T cell receptor (beta chain) was identified in a study of blood T cell repertoires in COVID-19. Background on the study: Samples came from the United States, Italy and Spain, spanning acute and convalescent COVID-19.

The germline V and J ends were trimmed by 5 bases and 4 bases, with 13 bases remaining between them. This CDR3 is built from 14 residues. The V gene's germline CDR1 is MNHEY and CDR2 SMNVEV (reference sequence). Clones were sequenced by immunoSEQ multiplex PCR, and TCRdb holds only the in-frame ones, with some missing. The table has 250,000 to 400,000 clones, around 87% seen once. Grouping used clinical history reported by participants in a survey and questionnaire. Recovered status in Cohort 3 required two negative PCRs, clearance, or symptom resolution. The receptor was isolated from a woman aged 25 to 45 who had recovered from COVID-19. This sequence joins TRBV27 and TRBJ2-3; D might be TRBD2 (6 bases). The sample consisted of PBMCs or T cells enriched from blood (not recorded which). CDR3 nucleotide sequence: TGTGCCAGCAGTCTCGGACTACGCGCAGATACGCAGTATTTT. Its protein is CASSLGLRADTQYF.